The 30 T cell receptor beta chains listed next were all sequenced from one sample in a study of Graves' ophthalmopathy and Graves' hyperthyroidism. Researchers took RNA transcripts and amplified TCR beta CDR3 regions from them. First-round RT-PCR used HTBI primers; second-round multiplex PCR followed. Via MiXCR, TCRdb re-called the multiplex PCR reads, giving one row per CDR3 protein. The top ten clones hold around 6.5% of a sample with fewer than 650,000 distinct CDR3 sequences, 22% of them seen once. Sample: peripheral blood. The receptors were sampled from a woman under 30 with stable Graves' hyperthyroidism. Some clones in this sample may be carry-over from other donors' samples.

This clonotype was seen repeatedly, ten times or more. The chain combines TRBV6-4 with TRBJ2-3, with D perhaps TRBD2 (6 bases). This CDR3 spans 16 amino acids. Germline CDR1 MRHNA, CDR2 SNTAGT. V lost 5 bases and J 1 base, leaving 16 bases between the germline ends. CDR3 amino acids: CASSPGTPPRTDTQYF. The CDR3 nucleotides read TGTGCCAGCAGTCCCGGGACTCCCCCCCGCACAGATACGCAGTATTTT.

At least ten counts were recorded for this clonotype. The rearrangement links TRBV12-3 or TRBV12-4 to TRBJ2-2; TRBD2 agrees at 8 bases. The trim removed 3 bases at V and 5 bases at J, leaving 11 bases unmatched. The CDR3 has 17 residues. Written as DNA, the CDR3 is TGTGCCAGCAGTTTCCCAAGGATAGCGGGGTTTACCGGGGAGCTGTTTTTT. Translation gives CASSFPRIAGFTGELFF.

This clonotype was picked up many times. Its ends do not fully match the called genes, so a read error is possible. V and J are TRBV2 and TRBJ2-7; 9 nucleotides align to TRBD1. The CDR3 sequence is 10 residues long. Looked up from germline, CDR1 is SNHLY and CDR2 is FYNNEI. Written as DNA, the CDR3 is TGTGCCAGCAGTCGGGACAGGGCGGACTTC. This codes for CASSRDRADF.

The table lists this clonotype with many counts. V is TRBV9 and J is TRBJ2-7; D might be TRBD1 (5 bases). Trimming took off 0 bases at V and 2 bases at J, with 9 bases between the two ends. CDR3 length: 14 amino acids. Per the germline V gene, CDR1 is SGDLS and CDR2 is YYNGEE. The CDR3 nucleotides are TGTGCCAGCAGCGTAGATGGGGCCGCCTACGAGCAGTACTTC. It specifies CASSVDGAAYEQYF.

There are many counts of this clonotype. V usage is TRBV28 and J usage is TRBJ1-2; D is perhaps TRBD1 (5 bases). The CDR3 totals 15 residues. Germline values: CDR1 MDHEN, CDR2 SYDVKM. Trimming pared 4 bases from V and 0 bases from J, leaving 12 bases between. As DNA, the CDR3 is TGTGCCAGCAGTTCGCAGTGGGGACCTAACTATGGCTACACCTTC. Translated, it gives CASSSQWGPNYGYTF.

At least ten counts were recorded for this clonotype. The CDR3 region has the DNA TGTGCCACCAGTGATTTCTCCAGGGGATATGACGAGCAGTACTTC. Protein sequence: CATSDFSRGYDEQYF. The gene calls are TRBV24-1 and TRBJ2-7; weak D call: TRBD1 (6 bases). The length of the CDR3 is 15 residues. CDR1 KGHDR and CDR2 SFDVKD come from the germline V gene. V gave up 1 base and J gave up 5 bases, with 14 bases separating them.

V and J are TRBV4-1 and TRBJ1-6; no reliable D call. The germline V gene has CDR1 MGHRA and CDR2 YSYEKL. V was shortened by 3 bases and J by 9 bases, with 18 bases between the two germline ends. This CDR3 comprises 16 residues. As DNA, the CDR3 is TGCGCCAGCAGCCAGGCCCGTGGTGCCGTGCGTTCACCCCTCCACTTT. This encodes CASSQARGAVRSPLHF.

This clonotype was found many times. DNA of the CDR3: TGCAGTGCGCCCGAACAGGGTCACGAGCAGTACTTC. Protein: CSAPEQGHEQYF. The chain carries TRBV20-1 and TRBJ2-7, with D perhaps matching TRBD1 (6 bases). The CDR3 is 12 residues long. Trimming removed 6 bases from V and 5 bases from J, with 14 bases in between. In germline, CDR1 is DFQATT, CDR2 SNEGSKA (reference sequence).

This clonotype was detected ten times or more. The chain combines TRBV6-2 or TRBV6-3 with TRBJ2-7, with a tentative D call TRBD2 (5 bases). CDR3 size: 14 residues. In germline, CDR1 is MNHEY, CDR2 SVGEGT. Trimming removed 6 bases at V and 2 bases at J, with 14 bases between. The CDR3 DNA follows: TGTGCCAGCAGCCGCGGGCTAGGAACCTACGAGCAGTACTTC. Protein sequence: CASSRGLGTYEQYF.

The chain combines TRBV12-3 or TRBV12-4 with TRBJ1-3; D unresolved. The length of the CDR3 is 15 residues. V was shortened by 3 bases and J by 0 bases, with 9 bases between the two germline ends. CDR3 in DNA: TGTGCCAGCAGTTTTGAGGATAACTCTGGAAACACCATATATTTT. Protein: CASSFEDNSGNTIYF.

In this sample, this clonotype turned up many times. V is TRBV6-1 and J is TRBJ1-2; D remains ambiguous. CDR1 is MNHNS and CDR2 is SASEGT in the germline V gene. V was cut by 6 bases and J by 11 bases, with 13 bases left in between. The CDR3 contains 11 residues. CDR3 DNA: TGTGCCAGCAGGACGCCGACGGAATACACCTTC. Amino acid sequence: CASRTPTEYTF.

This chain connects TRBV7-6 to TRBJ2-2; D may match TRBD1 or TRBD2 (6 bases each). Germline V gives CDR1 SGHVS, CDR2 FNYEAQ. The V end was cut by 5 bases, the J end by 0 bases, with 16 bases between. The CDR3 spans 17 residues. The CDR3 reads CASSHDTRGANTGELFF. In DNA form, the CDR3 reads TGTGCCAGCAGCCACGACACAAGGGGGGCGAACACCGGGGAGCTGTTTTTT.

The V gene is TRBV10-3, the J gene TRBJ1-5, with D unresolved. Germline V CDR1 and CDR2: ENHRY, SYGVKD. The CDR3 has 14 residues. V gave up 0 bases and J gave up 4 bases, with 7 bases separating them. The CDR3 is CAISESRGNQPQHF. In nucleotides, the CDR3 is TGTGCCATCAGTGAGTCGAGAGGGAATCAGCCCCAGCATTTT.

This clonotype has ten or more counts. V gene TRBV20-1 combines with J gene TRBJ1-1; 8 nucleotides align to TRBD1. CDR1 is DFQATT and CDR2 is SNEGSKA in the germline V gene (reference sequence). V was pared by 6 bases and J by 6 bases, with 12 bases of the junction left unmatched. The CDR3 has 14 amino acids. The CDR3 DNA reads TGCAGTGCAAAGGACAGGGAATTCAACGCTGAAGCTTTCTTT. Translation: CSAKDREFNAEAFF.

A few counts support this clonotype. Because the CDR3 is missing its conserved closing phenylalanine or tryptophan, this is likely a read error. The chain carries TRBV3-1 and TRBJ1-1, with 9 bases aligning to TRBD1. V gave up 5 bases and J gave up 7 bases; unmatched junction bases: 5. This CDR3 region has 13 residues. Germline CDR1 is LGHDT and CDR2 is YNNKEL (reference sequence). The CDR3 sequence: CASSSQGAFEAFL. The DNA of the CDR3 is TGTGCCAGCAGCTCACAGGGGGCCTTTGAAGCTTTCCTT.

The V gene is TRBV13, the J gene TRBJ1-1; 9 bases match TRBD1. CDR1 is PRHDT and CDR2 is FYEKMQ in the germline V gene (reference sequence). This CDR3 has 17 amino acids. Trimming cost V 5 bases and J 3 bases; bases outside gene matches: 13. The CDR3: CASSLYRGRGGHTEAFF. DNA for the CDR3: TGTGCCAGCAGCCTGTACAGGGGGCGAGGTGGGCACACTGAAGCTTTCTTT.

Many counts were recorded for this clonotype. The chain uses TRBV7-9 and TRBJ1-5, with no clear D. Germline assignment: CDR1 SEHNR and CDR2 FQNEAQ (reference sequence). V dropped 3 bases and J dropped 5 bases, with 8 bases sitting between them. The CDR3 sequence is 13 residues long. The CDR3 protein is CASSLGVDQPQHF. For the CDR3, the DNA is TGTGCCAGCAGCTTGGGAGTAGATCAGCCCCAGCATTTT.

This clonotype was seen repeatedly, ten times or more. V usage is TRBV7-8 and J usage is TRBJ2-4; TRBD1 or TRBD2 may be the D gene (5 bases each). V was pared by 3 bases and J by 0 bases, with 12 bases between. Germline CDR1 and CDR2: SGHVS and FQNEAQ. The CDR3 runs to 16 residues. CDR3 region: CASSFTRDLAKNIQYF. In DNA form, the CDR3 reads TGTGCCAGCAGCTTCACCAGGGACCTAGCCAAAAACATTCAGTACTTC.

This clonotype has at least ten counts. The chain has TRBV30 and TRBJ2-5; TRBD1 agrees at 7 bases. With V trimmed by 4 bases and J by 1 base, 6 bases remained unmatched. There are 14 residues in the CDR3. Germline assignment: CDR1 GTSNPN and CDR2 SVGIG (reference sequence). CDR3 sequence reads: CAWNIGGLQETQYF. DNA for the CDR3: TGTGCCTGGAATATAGGGGGCCTCCAAGAGACCCAGTACTTC.

J is TRBJ2-7 and V is TRBV7-9, with 9 bases matching TRBD2. Germline trimming cut 1 base from V and 6 bases from J; bases unmatched to any gene: 4. The CDR3 has 14 amino acids. The germline gives CDR1 SEHNR, CDR2 FQNEAQ (reference sequence). The CDR3 region has the DNA TGTGCCAGCAGCTTAGTAGCGGGAGCCCCCGAGCAGTACTTC. Translated: CASSLVAGAPEQYF.

This clonotype has a count of ten or more. The V and J genes are TRBV6-5 and TRBJ2-7, with unresolved D. The CDR3 contains 16 residues. Looked up from germline, CDR1 is MNHEY and CDR2 is SVGAGI. The V end was cut by 0 bases, the J end by 1 base, with 13 bases between. CDR3 sequence: CASSYSILGLSYEQYF. The CDR3 nucleotides read TGTGCCAGCAGTTACTCGATCCTAGGTTTGTCCTACGAGCAGTACTTC.

The table lists this clonotype with many counts. The chain combines TRBV2 with TRBJ1-2; weak D call: TRBD1 (6 bases). CDR1 and CDR2 (germline): SNHLY, FYNNEI. The CDR3 is 12 amino acids. V lost 6 bases to trimming and J lost 4 bases, with 9 bases between them. As DNA, the CDR3 is TGTGCCAGCAGCGGGGACATCTATGGCTACACCTTC. Translating gives CASSGDIYGYTF.

This clonotype was detected only once. This may be a read error, as it is one base from a much larger clone. The rearrangement joins TRBV12-3 or TRBV12-4 to TRBJ1-1; D gene uncertain. The CDR3 length is 14 residues. The CDR3 DNA reads as TGTGCCAGCAGTTTAGGGGCCTTGAACACTGAAGCTTGCTTT. This translates into CASSLGALNTEACF.

V is TRBV7-2 and J is TRBJ1-6; D perhaps matches TRBD1 (5 bases). CDR3 length: 17 residues. Germline lookup yields CDR1 SGHTA and CDR2 FQGNSA. V lost 1 base to trimming and J lost 0 bases, with 10 bases between them. The CDR3 sequence: CASSLVGTSSYNSPLHF. CDR3 in DNA: TGTGCCAGCAGCTTAGTCGGGACTAGCTCCTATAATTCACCCCTCCACTTT.

Ten or more counts support this clonotype. The chain carries TRBV30 and TRBJ1-1; the match to TRBD1 covers 7 bases. The CDR3 has 11 amino acids. Germline values: CDR1 GTSNPN, CDR2 SVGIG (reference sequence). V gave up 5 bases and J gave up 4 bases; unmatched junction bases: 1. This chain's CDR3 is CAWAGGTEAFF. In nucleotides, the CDR3 is TGTGCCTGGGCAGGGGGCACTGAAGCTTTCTTT.

This rearrangement joins TRBV6-1 to TRBJ1-2, with 9 bases aligning to TRBD1. This CDR3 is built from 15 residues. Germline assignment: CDR1 MNHNS and CDR2 SASEGT. V lost 3 bases and J lost 0; bases outside the gene matches: 2. CDR3 sequence (DNA): TGTGCCAGCAGTGACCGGGACAGGGCTAACTATGGCTACACCTTC. The encoded protein is CASSDRDRANYGYTF.

The chain recombines TRBV6-1 with TRBJ1-2; D unresolved. Deletions cut 3 bases from V and 6 bases from J, with 17 bases between. Germline CDR1 MNHNS, CDR2 SASEGT. The CDR3 has 15 amino acids. The CDR3 reads CASSENEGTWDGYTF. Here the CDR3 DNA reads TGTGCCAGCAGTGAGAACGAGGGTACCTGGGATGGCTACACCTTC.

This clonotype showed up many times. The J gene is TRBJ1-2, the V gene TRBV30; 10 bases line up with TRBD1. With V trimmed by 0 bases and J by 7 bases, 11 bases remained unmatched. Germline lookup yields CDR1 GTSNPN and CDR2 SVGIG (reference sequence). This CDR3 has 16 amino acids. CDR3: CAWSVPGTGADIGYTF. Here the CDR3 DNA reads TGTGCCTGGAGTGTACCCGGGACAGGGGCAGACATTGGCTACACCTTC.

A few counts support this clonotype. The J gene is TRBJ2-5, the V gene TRBV11-2; D unresolved. The CDR3 totals 13 residues. The germline CDR1 and CDR2 sequences are SGHAT and FQNNGV. V was shortened by 6 bases and J by 1 base, with 9 bases between the two germline ends. The CDR3 is CASRRPSQETQYF. The CDR3 coding sequence is TGTGCCAGCAGGCGGCCGAGCCAAGAGACCCAGTACTTC.

This clonotype has ten or more counts. This chain connects TRBV27 to TRBJ1-2, with 8 nucleotides matching TRBD1. The J segment lost 2 bases and the V segment lost 2 bases, leaving 7 bases of the junction unmatched. CDR1 and CDR2 from the germline V gene are MNHEY and SMNVEV (reference sequence). The CDR3 extends over 16 amino acids. The CDR3 coding sequence is TGTGCCAGCAGTTTAACCGGGACAGGCGGGAACTATGGCTACACCTTC. Residues: CASSLTGTGGNYGYTF.